These 23 T cell receptor beta chains share one sample of origin, sequenced in a study of OX40 agonist ivuxolimab in advanced cancers. Libraries were prepared by immunoSEQ multiplex PCR; TCRdb keeps only in-frame clonotypes and omits some of them. The sample has about 44,000 clones; approximately 80% are singletons. This sample comprised CD4+ or CD8+ T cells sorted from blood, obtained in a trial of the OX40 agonist ivuxolimab. These TCRs come from an adult with an advanced solid tumor such as melanoma, head and neck, liver or kidney cancer.

The chain joins TRBV6-6 to TRBJ2-7; 7 positions match TRBD2. Trimming took 4 bases from V and 1 from J; bases not matched to a gene: 4. Germline lookup yields CDR1 MNHNY and CDR2 SVGAGI (reference sequence). The length of the CDR3 is 14 residues. CDR3 in DNA: TGTGCCAGCAGTTCTGGGGGGGGGTCCTACGAGCAGTACTTC. As protein: CASSSGGGSYEQYF.

Worth noting for this clone: The junction and the germline gene differ at one end; a read error may be behind it. This rearrangement joins TRBV9 to TRBJ2-7; D possibly corresponds to TRBD2 (5 bases). This CDR3 spans 13 amino acids. Looked up from germline, CDR1 is SGDLS and CDR2 is YYNGEE. The CDR3 spells CASSVDWLAPLIF. The CDR3 DNA reads TGTGCCAGCAGCGTAGATTGGCTAGCTCCCTTAATCTTC.

V is TRBV15 and J is TRBJ2-5; D ambiguous. Per germline, CDR1 LNHNV and CDR2 YYDKDF (reference sequence). V lost 3 bases and J 4 bases, leaving 6 bases between the germline ends. The CDR3 runs 12 residues. CDR3 coding DNA: TGTGCCACCAGCAGTCTCAGAGAGACCCAGTACTTC. It codes for CATSSLRETQYF.

J is TRBJ2-4 and V is TRBV4-2; TRBD2 matches 8 bases. Trimming took 7 bases from V and 0 from J; bases not matched to a gene: 8. The CDR3 is made up of 16 amino acids. Germline lookup yields CDR1 LGHNA and CDR2 YNFKEQ. The CDR3 sequence is CASTPGGGSAKNIQYF. The CDR3 bases are TGTGCCAGCACCCCGGGGGGGGGCTCAGCCAAAAACATTCAGTACTTC.

This chain connects TRBV6-1 to TRBJ2-7; D is perhaps TRBD2 (6 bases). V gave up 6 bases and J gave up 3 bases, with 9 bases separating them. The CDR3 covers 12 residues. Per the germline V gene, CDR1 is MNHNS and CDR2 is SASEGT. CDR3 residues: CASRRDFYEQYF. The CDR3, as DNA: TGTGCCAGCAGGAGGGACTTCTACGAGCAGTACTTC.

The chain is built from TRBV6-1 and TRBJ1-2, with D possibly being TRBD1 (5 bases). Germline V lookup: CDR1 MNHNS, CDR2 SASEGT. Trimming took off 4 bases at V and 4 bases at J, with 7 bases between the two ends. The CDR3 extends over 12 amino acids. CDR3 DNA: TGTGCCAGCAGTGCCGGGGGCTATGGCTACACCTTC. It is translated as CASSAGGYGYTF.

The chain uses TRBV19 and TRBJ2-1; D is unresolved. CDR1 and CDR2 (germline): LNHDA, SQIVND (reference sequence). The CDR3 is 12 residues long. V shed 1 base and J shed 10 bases, with 8 bases lying between them. CDR3 loop: CASSIVGWEQFF. The CDR3 DNA reads as TGTGCCAGTAGTATAGTAGGGTGGGAGCAGTTCTTC.

The chain carries TRBV10-2 and TRBJ2-3, with D unresolved. Trimming removed 8 bases at V and 5 bases at J, with 8 bases between. The CDR3 consists of 11 residues. Per the germline V gene, CDR1 is WSHSY and CDR2 is SAAADI. In DNA form, the CDR3 reads TGCGCCAGCGCGAGCGTAGATACGCAGTATTTT. It encodes CASASVDTQYF.

The V call is TRBV6-1, the J call TRBJ1-3, with TRBD1 identical over 8 bases. Trimming cost V 4 bases and J 5 bases; bases outside gene matches: 16. CDR3 length: 18 residues. Germline lookup yields CDR1 MNHNS and CDR2 SASEGT. The CDR3 DNA is TGTGCCAGCAGTGCCACAATATTACAGGGGGGCGTGAGAAACACCATATATTTT. As protein: CASSATILQGGVRNTIYF.

The table lists this clone with a few counts. The chain uses TRBV19 and TRBJ1-5, with D uncertain. The ends were cut back, 7 bases at V and 10 bases at J, with 20 bases in the middle. CDR3 length equals 14 residues. CDR1 is LNHDA, CDR2 SQIVND, per germline (reference sequence). The CDR3 spells CASTSAGYPSPQHF. The CDR3 coding sequence is TGTGCCAGTACCTCCGCGGGGTATCCCTCTCCCCAGCATTTT.

CDR3 sequence reads: CAWRGQGWTGELFF. In DNA, the CDR3 is TGTGCCTGGAGGGGACAGGGATGGACCGGGGAGCTGTTTTTT. The V gene is TRBV30, the J gene TRBJ2-2; the match to TRBD1 covers 9 bases. V shed 3 bases, J shed 5 bases, and the junction held 4 bases outside the gene matches. In germline, CDR1 is GTSNPN, CDR2 SVGIG (reference sequence). The CDR3 loop spans 14 amino acids. Together with reference TRBV30 and TRBJ2-2, the CDR3 gives the full variable domain: SQTIHQWPATLVQPVGSPLSLECTVEGTSNPNLYWYRQAAGRGLQLLFYSVGIGQISSEVPQNLSASRPQDRQFILSSKKLLLSDSGFYLCAWRGQGWTGELFFGEGSRLTVL.

This chain joins TRBV5-6 and TRBJ2-3, with D perhaps TRBD1 (5 bases). Trimming removed 3 bases from V and 1 base from J, with 12 bases in between. The CDR3 covers 15 residues. Germline CDR1 and CDR2: SGHDT and YYEEEE. DNA of the CDR3: TGTGCCAGCAGCTCCCAGGGTGGCGGCACAGATACGCAGTATTTT. Residues: CASSSQGGGTDTQYF.

The chain recombines TRBV2 with TRBJ2-2; unclear D gene. Trimming took 5 bases from V and 5 from J, leaving 15 bases between them. The CDR3 is 15 amino acids. Per germline, CDR1 SNHLY and CDR2 FYNNEI. The CDR3 here is CASSSQGLATGELFF. The DNA for the CDR3 is TGTGCCAGCAGTAGTCAAGGGCTGGCTACCGGGGAGCTGTTTTTT.

The V gene is TRBV9, the J gene TRBJ2-7; D might be TRBD1 (6 bases). The CDR3 loop spans 16 amino acids. CDR1 SGDLS and CDR2 YYNGEE come from the germline V gene. V lost 4 bases and J 0 bases, leaving 17 bases between the germline ends. The CDR3 protein is CASSQLGGASSYEQYF. CDR3 DNA sequence: TGTGCCAGCAGCCAATTAGGGGGAGCCAGCTCCTACGAGCAGTACTTC.

The chain employs TRBV4-3 and TRBJ1-2; D is unclear. The CDR3 sequence is 13 residues long. Trimming took off 4 bases at V and 2 bases at J, with 8 bases between the two ends. Germline CDR1 reads LGHNA; CDR2 reads YSLEER. In DNA, the CDR3 is TGCGCCAGCAGCCCCTCGGGGAACTATGGCTACACCTTC. Its protein is CASSPSGNYGYTF.

The chain uses TRBV27 and TRBJ1-1; D is possibly TRBD1 (5 bases). Deletions cut 5 bases from V and 3 bases from J, with 16 bases between. The germline V gene has CDR1 MNHEY and CDR2 SMNVEV (reference sequence). The CDR3 has 15 amino acids. The CDR3 here is CASSRGFRGDTEAFF. The CDR3 DNA reads as TGTGCCAGCAGTCGAGGGTTTCGAGGGGACACTGAAGCTTTCTTT.

This chain joins TRBV5-4 and TRBJ1-2; D not certain. V lost 4 bases to trimming and J lost 3 bases, with 13 bases between them. In germline, CDR1 is SGHNT, CDR2 YYREEE (reference sequence). This CDR3 region has 14 residues. The CDR3 protein is CASSPDVRYYGYTF. For the CDR3, the DNA is TGTGCCAGCAGCCCGGACGTGAGGTACTATGGCTACACCTTC.

This rearrangement joins TRBV6-6 to TRBJ1-1, with a possible D match to TRBD1 (6 bases). The CDR3 runs 14 residues. Between the trimmed V and J ends, which lost 4 bases and 6 bases, there was a span of 15 bases. The germline V gene has CDR1 MNHNY and CDR2 SVGAGI (reference sequence). CDR3: CASSSRGGTSEAFF. The CDR3 bases are TGTGCCAGCAGTTCCCGGGGGGGCACCTCTGAAGCTTTCTTT.

V usage is TRBV6-6 and J usage is TRBJ2-2; D uncertain. V gave up 4 bases and J gave up 5 bases, with 5 bases separating them. Germline V gives CDR1 MNHNY, CDR2 SVGAGI (reference sequence). The CDR3 sequence is 12 residues long. The CDR3 spells CASSWETGELFF. CDR3 DNA sequence: TGTGCCAGCAGTTGGGAAACCGGGGAGCTGTTTTTT.

Concerning this clone itself: The same CDR3 can be traced to other DNA sequences in this sample. V usage is TRBV4-3 and J usage is TRBJ2-3; TRBD2 agrees at 7 bases. CDR1 LGHNA and CDR2 YSLEER come from the germline V gene. CDR3 size: 16 residues. V trimming: 2 bases; J trimming: 0 bases; junction bases outside the gene matches: 5. CDR3: CASSQLSGSSTDTQYF. The CDR3 DNA is TGCGCCAGCAGCCAACTTAGCGGGTCTAGCACAGATACGCAGTATTTT.

V and J are TRBV11-2 and TRBJ2-1, with D unclear. The CDR3 loop spans 12 amino acids. V lost 3 bases to trimming and J lost 7 bases, with 7 bases between them. Germline loops: CDR1 SGHAT, CDR2 FQNNGV. As DNA, the CDR3 is TGTGCCAGCAGCTTCATCCGAAATGAGCAGTTCTTC. It is translated as CASSFIRNEQFF. Full variable domain (rest looked up from reference TRBV11-2 and TRBJ2-1): EAGVAQSPRYKIIEKRQSVAFWCNPISGHATLYWYQQILGQGPKLLIQFQNNGVVDDSQLPKDRFSAERLKGVDSTLKIQPAKLEDSAVYLCASSFIRNEQFFGPGTRLTVL.

The chain carries TRBV19 and TRBJ1-5; D call uncertain. Trimming removed 4 bases from V and 7 bases from J, with 8 bases in between. The CDR3 is 12 residues long. Germline CDR1 reads LNHDA; CDR2 reads SQIVND (reference sequence). CDR3 amino acids: CASSTPYQPQHF. The CDR3 nucleotides are TGTGCCAGTAGTACCCCGTACCAGCCCCAGCATTTT. The full variable domain, in which reference TRBV19 and TRBJ1-5 provide the parts outside the CDR3, is DGGITQSPKYLFRKEGQNVTLSCEQNLNHDAMYWYRQDPGQGLRLIYYSQIVNDFQKGDIAEGYSVSREKKESFPLTVTSAQKNPTAFYLCASSTPYQPQHFGDGTRLSIL.

The chain employs TRBV29-1 and TRBJ2-7; TRBD2 matches at 8 bases. V shed 7 bases, J shed 3 bases, and the junction held 8 bases outside the gene matches. Germline CDR1 and CDR2: SQVTM and ANQGSEA. There are 13 residues in the CDR3. CDR3 loop: CSGRAGGGYEQYF. CDR3 in DNA: TGCAGCGGACGGGCGGGGGGAGGCTACGAGCAGTACTTC.